The rows below give T cell receptor beta chains drawn from one sample of a study of T-cell reconstitution after alpha-beta-depleted transplantation in children. TCRdb reprocessed the PCR reads with MiXCR, giving one entry per CDR3 protein. The profile shows about 210,000 distinct CDR3 sequences, more than 15% of them singletons. This specimen consisted of PBMCs, mostly from graft donor cells, obtained 360 days after TCRalphabeta/CD19-depleted stem cell transplant. The receptors originated from a male patient between 2 and 9 years old who had a stem cell transplant for acute lymphoblastic leukemia, so the T cells may come from the graft donor. CDR3s include the opening cysteine and the closing phenylalanine or tryptophan. Fields, in order: clone size, J gene, V gene, D gene, CDR3 protein, CDR3 DNA. D genes are given only for firm matches. Clone size is not always given. Where it is, it says once, few, many or a class for expanded clones.

size: many; J: TRBJ1-2; V: TRBV7-2; D: .; CDR3: CASSLTPGLIRGYTF; DNA: TGTGCCAGCAGCTTAACTCCAGGGCTAATTCGTGGCTACACCTTC
size: few; J: TRBJ1-1; V: TRBV7-6; D: .; CDR3: CASSLGQAPNTEAFF; DNA: TGTGCCAGCAGCTTAGGACAGGCGCCGAACACTGAAGCTTTCTTT
size: .; J: TRBJ1-5; V: TRBV4-2; D: .; CDR3: CASSGRQDSQPQHF; DNA: TGTGCCAGCAGCGGACGGCAGGACAGCCAGCCCCAGCATTTT
size: once; J: TRBJ2-4; V: TRBV3-1; D: .; CDR3: CASSQDRVGGDIQYF; DNA: TGTGCCAGCAGCCAAGATCGAGTAGGAGGTGACATTCAGTACTTC
size: few; J: TRBJ2-7; V: TRBV7-9; D: TRBD2; CDR3: CASSSLAGDSYEQYF; DNA: TGTGCCAGCAGCTCCCTAGCGGGAGATTCCTACGAGCAGTACTTC
size: .; J: TRBJ1-4; V: TRBV12-3/TRBV12-4; D: TRBD1; CDR3: CASSLGQEATNEKLFF; DNA: TGTGCCAGCAGCCTAGGACAGGAAGCGACTAATGAAAAACTGTTTTTT
size: .; J: TRBJ2-7; V: TRBV7-2; D: .; CDR3: CASSHGQGLYEQYF; DNA: TGTGCCAGCAGTCATGGACAAGGCCTCTACGAGCAGTACTTC
size: .; J: TRBJ2-1; V: TRBV5-1; D: TRBD2; CDR3: CASSLVFLAEIYNEQFF; DNA: TGCGCCAGCAGCTTGGTGTTTCTAGCGGAGATTTACAATGAGCAGTTCTTC
size: .; J: TRBJ1-2; V: TRBV12-3/TRBV12-4; D: .; CDR3: CASSFSSGTANYGYTF; DNA: TGTGCCAGCAGTTTTAGTTCGGGAACAGCAAACTATGGCTACACCTTC
size: .; J: TRBJ1-1; V: TRBV12-3/TRBV12-4; D: .; CDR3: CASDFRGGNTEAFF; DNA: TGTGCCAGCGACTTCCGTGGGGGGAACACTGAAGCTTTCTTT
size: many; J: TRBJ1-1; V: TRBV12-3/TRBV12-4; D: .; CDR3: CASSLGVGTEAFF; DNA: TGTGCCAGCAGTTTGGGTGTGGGTACTGAAGCTTTCTTT
size: .; J: TRBJ1-2; V: TRBV7-9; D: .; CDR3: CASSLEVPGGGYTF; DNA: TGTGCCAGCAGCTTAGAGGTCCCCGGGGGTGGCTACACCTTC
size: few; J: TRBJ1-4; V: TRBV7-9; D: .; CDR3: CASSLALGNSEKLFF; DNA: TGTGCCAGCAGCTTAGCCCTTGGGAATTCAGAAAAACTGTTTTTT
size: few; J: TRBJ2-7; V: TRBV6-5; D: .; CDR3: CASMDGTYEQYF; DNA: TGTGCCAGCATGGACGGTACCTACGAGCAGTACTTC
size: few; J: TRBJ2-7; V: TRBV3-1; D: .; CDR3: CASSWGLLSYEQYF; DNA: TGTGCCAGCAGCTGGGGACTCCTCTCCTACGAGCAGTACTTC
size: few; J: TRBJ1-1; V: TRBV7-9; D: TRBD1; CDR3: CASSIVTGGGTEAFF; DNA: TGTGCCAGCAGCATCGTGACAGGGGGAGGCACTGAAGCTTTCTTT
size: few; J: TRBJ2-5; V: TRBV29-1; D: TRBD1; CDR3: CSVETGGDETQYF; DNA: TGCAGCGTCGAGACAGGGGGCGACGAGACCCAGTACTTC
size: .; J: TRBJ2-7; V: TRBV7-6; D: .; CDR3: CASSPGTILIPYEQYF; DNA: TGTGCCAGCAGCCCCGGGACCATACTAATACCCTACGAGCAGTACTTC
size: few; J: TRBJ2-5; V: TRBV7-9; D: .; CDR3: CASSFNTAPGVQETQYF; DNA: TGTGCCAGCAGCTTTAACACGGCCCCCGGGGTTCAAGAGACCCAGTACTTC
size: .; J: TRBJ2-3; V: TRBV5-1; D: .; CDR3: CASSLRRDPPDTQYF; DNA: TGCGCCAGCAGCTTGCGCCGGGATCCCCCAGATACGCAGTATTTT
size: few; J: TRBJ2-7; V: TRBV7-2; D: .; CDR3: CASSREGVDSYEQYF; DNA: TGTGCCAGCAGCAGAGAGGGGGTCGATTCCTACGAGCAGTACTTC
size: .; J: TRBJ2-7; V: TRBV3-1; D: TRBD2; CDR3: CASSRTSGGSYEQYF; DNA: TGTGCCAGCAGTCGGACTAGCGGGGGATCCTACGAGCAGTACTTC
size: .; J: TRBJ2-1; V: TRBV4-3; D: TRBD1; CDR3: CASSQETGGTNEQFF; DNA: TGCGCCAGCAGCCAAGAGACAGGGGGGACCAATGAGCAGTTCTTC
size: few; J: TRBJ2-1; V: TRBV11-2; D: TRBD2; CDR3: CASSRKLAGATLQGYNEQFF; DNA: TGTGCCAGCAGCCGAAAACTAGCGGGAGCAACCCTGCAGGGCTACAATGAGCAGTTCTTC
size: few; J: TRBJ2-4; V: TRBV6-1; D: .; CDR3: CASRPWGEAKNIQYF; DNA: TGTGCCAGCAGGCCTTGGGGGGAGGCCAAAAACATTCAGTACTTC
size: .; J: TRBJ1-4; V: TRBV12-3/TRBV12-4; D: .; CDR3: CASSLLNEKLFF; DNA: TGTGCCAGCAGTTTACTGAATGAAAAACTGTTTTTT
size: .; J: TRBJ1-1; V: TRBV5-1; D: .; CDR3: CASSLDLGATEAFF; DNA: TGCGCCAGCAGCTTGGATTTGGGGGCAACTGAAGCTTTCTTT
size: few; J: TRBJ2-4; V: TRBV27; D: TRBD2; CDR3: CASSRAGAAKNIQYF; DNA: TGTGCCAGCAGCAGAGCGGGGGCAGCCAAAAACATTCAGTACTTC
size: few; J: TRBJ2-2; V: TRBV4-3; D: TRBD1; CDR3: CASRPTGSYTGELFF; DNA: TGCGCCAGCAGACCGACAGGGAGCTACACCGGGGAGCTGTTTTTT